The 5 T cell receptor beta chains presented below share a single source sample, sequenced in a study of beta chain features in type 1 diabetes. Study-wide results and limits: Type 1 diabetes patients had TCRB CDR3s that were shorter (moderately but significantly so) in all four CD4+ subsets.

Their antigens are not known. Sequenced material consisted of expressed TCRB transcripts (all of the isolated RNA was reverse transcribed). Sequencing was performed with immunoSEQ multiplex PCR; in TCRdb, only in-frame clones are kept and a portion is missing. The table lists around 110,000 clones, around 15% of them singletons, with roughly 2.5% in the top ten. Sequencing input: central memory CD4+ T cells from blood. Receptors originate from a man in his thirties or forties with type 1 diabetes.

The sample holds a few counts of this clone. With only one base between it and a far larger clone, this is likely a read error. The rearrangement joins TRBV9 to TRBJ1-6, with TRBD1 identical over 11 bases. Trimming took 4 bases from V and 9 from J; bases not matched to a gene: 6. The germline CDR1 and CDR2 sequences are SGDLS and YYNGEE. This CDR3 is 15 amino acids long. In DNA, the CDR3 is TGTGCCAGCAGCCGGGACAGGGGGGAGAGTTCACCCCTCCACTTT. It encodes CASSRDRGESSPLHF.

The chain uses TRBV7-9 and TRBJ2-7, with D possibly TRBD1 on 6 matching bases. CDR1 is SEHNR and CDR2 is FQNEAQ in the germline V gene (reference sequence). The CDR3 has 16 residues. V lost 1 base and J 2 bases, leaving 15 bases between the germline ends. CDR3 in DNA: TGTGCCAGCAGCTTAGACCTCGCAGGGGAACCCTACGAGCAGTACTTC. Protein product: CASSLDLAGEPYEQYF.

This clone was picked up a small number of times. This rearrangement joins TRBV29-1 to TRBJ1-1; a weak D match, TRBD1 (5 bases). Per the germline V gene, CDR1 is SQVTM and CDR2 is ANQGSEA. This CDR3 region has 11 residues. The V end was cut by 4 bases, the J end by 5 bases, with 8 bases between. The CDR3 sequence is CSVGGWTEAFF. CDR3 nucleotide sequence: TGCAGCGTTGGGGGGTGGACTGAAGCTTTCTTT.

The chain recombines TRBV5-1 with TRBJ2-2; D remains unclear. V lost 0 bases and J 0 bases, leaving 6 bases between the germline ends. The germline V gene has CDR1 SGHRS and CDR2 YFSETQ. This CDR3 spans 15 amino acids. CDR3 residues: CASSLEGTNTGELFF. Written as DNA, the CDR3 is TGCGCCAGCAGCTTGGAGGGAACGAACACCGGGGAGCTGTTTTTT.

The chain recombines TRBV7-9 with TRBJ2-2; perhaps TRBD1 as D (6 bases). V lost 7 bases, J lost 0 bases, and 18 bases lay in between. This CDR3 is built from 17 residues. Germline V gene lookup returns CDR1 SEHNR and CDR2 FQNEAQ (reference sequence). CDR3 coding DNA: TGTGCCAGCATCCCCCGGTGGGACAATTCGAACACCGGGGAGCTGTTTTTT. Translating it yields CASIPRWDNSNTGELFF.